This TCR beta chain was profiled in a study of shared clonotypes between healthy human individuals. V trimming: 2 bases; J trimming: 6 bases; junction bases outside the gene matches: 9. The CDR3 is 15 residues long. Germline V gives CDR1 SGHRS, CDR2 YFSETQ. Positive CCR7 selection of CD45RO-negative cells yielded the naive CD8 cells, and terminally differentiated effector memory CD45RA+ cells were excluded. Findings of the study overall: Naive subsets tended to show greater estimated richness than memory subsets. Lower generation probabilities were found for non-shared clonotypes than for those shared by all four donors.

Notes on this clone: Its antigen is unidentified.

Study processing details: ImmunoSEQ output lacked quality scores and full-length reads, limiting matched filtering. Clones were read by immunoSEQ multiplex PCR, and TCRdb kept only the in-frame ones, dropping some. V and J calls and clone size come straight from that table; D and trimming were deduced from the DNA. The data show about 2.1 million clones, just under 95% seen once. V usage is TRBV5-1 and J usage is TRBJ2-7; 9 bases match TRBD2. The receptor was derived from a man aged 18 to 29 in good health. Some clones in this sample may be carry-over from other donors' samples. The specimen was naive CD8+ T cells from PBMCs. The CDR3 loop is CASSFLAGNAAEQYF. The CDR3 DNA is TGCGCCAGCAGCTTCCTAGCGGGAAACGCGGCCGAGCAGTACTTC.